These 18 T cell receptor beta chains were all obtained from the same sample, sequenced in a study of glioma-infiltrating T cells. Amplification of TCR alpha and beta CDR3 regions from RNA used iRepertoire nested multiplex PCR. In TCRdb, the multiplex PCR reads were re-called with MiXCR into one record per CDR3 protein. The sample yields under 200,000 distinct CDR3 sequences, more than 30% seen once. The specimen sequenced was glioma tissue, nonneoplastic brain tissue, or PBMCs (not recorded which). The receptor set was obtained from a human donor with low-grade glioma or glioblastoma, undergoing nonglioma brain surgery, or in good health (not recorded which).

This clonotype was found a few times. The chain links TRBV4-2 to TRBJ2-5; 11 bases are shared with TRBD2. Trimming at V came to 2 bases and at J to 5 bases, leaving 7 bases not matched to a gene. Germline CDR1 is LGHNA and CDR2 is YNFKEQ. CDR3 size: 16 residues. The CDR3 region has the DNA TGTGCCAGCAGCCAACTAGCGGGAGGAGGTTCGGAGACCCAGTACTTC. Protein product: CASSQLAGGGSETQYF.

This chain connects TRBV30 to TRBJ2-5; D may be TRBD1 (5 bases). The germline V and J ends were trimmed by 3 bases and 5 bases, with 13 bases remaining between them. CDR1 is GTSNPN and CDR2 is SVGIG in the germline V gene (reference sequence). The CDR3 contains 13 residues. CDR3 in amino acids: CAWRDMGFETQYF. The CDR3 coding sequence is TGTGCCTGGAGGGACATGGGCTTCGAGACCCAGTACTTC.

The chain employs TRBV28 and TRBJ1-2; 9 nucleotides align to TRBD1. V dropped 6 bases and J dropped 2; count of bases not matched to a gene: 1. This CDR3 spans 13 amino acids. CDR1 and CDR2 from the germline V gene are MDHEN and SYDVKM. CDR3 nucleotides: TGTGCCAGCAGGACAGGGGGAAACTATGGCTACACCTTC. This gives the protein CASRTGGNYGYTF.

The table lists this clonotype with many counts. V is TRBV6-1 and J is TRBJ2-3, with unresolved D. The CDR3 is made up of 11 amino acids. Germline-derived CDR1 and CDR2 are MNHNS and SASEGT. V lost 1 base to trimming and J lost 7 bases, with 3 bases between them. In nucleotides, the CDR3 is TGTGCCAGCAGTGAAGGGTATACGCAGTATTTT. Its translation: CASSEGYTQYF.

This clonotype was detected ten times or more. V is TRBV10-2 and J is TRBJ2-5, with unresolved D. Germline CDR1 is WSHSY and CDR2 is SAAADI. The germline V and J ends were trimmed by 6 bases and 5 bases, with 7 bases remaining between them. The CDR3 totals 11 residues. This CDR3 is CASRYEETQYF. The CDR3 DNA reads TGCGCCAGCAGGTATGAGGAGACCCAGTACTTC.

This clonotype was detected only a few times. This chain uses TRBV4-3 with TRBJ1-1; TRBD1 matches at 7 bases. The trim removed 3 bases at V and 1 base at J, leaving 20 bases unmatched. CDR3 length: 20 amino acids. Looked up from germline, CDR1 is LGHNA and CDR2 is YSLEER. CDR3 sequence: CASSQSFGAGQLIRNTEAFF. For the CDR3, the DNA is TGCGCCAGCAGCCAGAGTTTCGGCGCGGGACAGCTCATAAGGAACACTGAAGCTTTCTTT.

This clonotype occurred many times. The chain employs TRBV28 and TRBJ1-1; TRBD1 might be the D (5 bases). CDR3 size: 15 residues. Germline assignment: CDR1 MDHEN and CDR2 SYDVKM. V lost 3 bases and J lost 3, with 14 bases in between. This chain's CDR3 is CASSLTEGVHTEAFF. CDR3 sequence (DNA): TGTGCCAGCAGTTTGACAGAAGGGGTCCACACTGAAGCTTTCTTT. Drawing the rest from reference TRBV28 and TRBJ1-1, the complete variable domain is DVKVTQSSRYLVKRTGEKVFLECVQDMDHENMFWYRQDPGLGLRLIYFSYDVKMKEKGDIPEGYSVSREKKERFSLILESASTNQTSMYLCASSLTEGVHTEAFFGQGTRLTVV.

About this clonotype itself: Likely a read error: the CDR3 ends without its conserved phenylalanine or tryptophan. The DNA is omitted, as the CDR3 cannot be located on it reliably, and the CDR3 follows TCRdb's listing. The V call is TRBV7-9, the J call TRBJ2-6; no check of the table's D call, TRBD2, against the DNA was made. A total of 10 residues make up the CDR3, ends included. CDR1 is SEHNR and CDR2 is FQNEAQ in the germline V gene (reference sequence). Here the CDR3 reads CASSLAVGRA.

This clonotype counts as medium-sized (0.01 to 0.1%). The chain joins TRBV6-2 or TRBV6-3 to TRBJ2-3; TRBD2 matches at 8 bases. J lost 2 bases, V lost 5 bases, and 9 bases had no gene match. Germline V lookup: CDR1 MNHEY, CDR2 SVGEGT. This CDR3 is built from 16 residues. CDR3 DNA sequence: TGTGCCAGCAGTCCCATAGCGGGAAGGGCCACAGATACGCAGTATTTT. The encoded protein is CASSPIAGRATDTQYF.

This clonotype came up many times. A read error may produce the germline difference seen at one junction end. CDR3 sequence reads: CRQGGLDTGELFF. CDR3 nucleotides: TGCCGTCAGGGGGGCCTGGACACCGGGGAGCTGTTTTTT. The genes are TRBV10-3 and TRBJ2-2; possibly TRBD1 for D (7 bases). Per germline, CDR1 ENHRY and CDR2 SYGVKD. The CDR3 has 13 amino acids.

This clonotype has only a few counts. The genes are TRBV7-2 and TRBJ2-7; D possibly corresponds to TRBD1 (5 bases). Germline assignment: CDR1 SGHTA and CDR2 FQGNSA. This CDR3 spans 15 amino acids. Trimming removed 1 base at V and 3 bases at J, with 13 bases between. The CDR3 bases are TGTGCCAGCAGCTTAGATTACAGGAGTTTCTACGAGCAGTACTTC. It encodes CASSLDYRSFYEQYF.

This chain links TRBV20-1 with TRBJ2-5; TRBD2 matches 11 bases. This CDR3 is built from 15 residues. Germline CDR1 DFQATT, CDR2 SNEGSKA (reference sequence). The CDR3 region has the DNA TGCGCCCTGCGGACGGGACTAGCGGACCAAGAGACCCAGTACTTC. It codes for CALRTGLADQETQYF.

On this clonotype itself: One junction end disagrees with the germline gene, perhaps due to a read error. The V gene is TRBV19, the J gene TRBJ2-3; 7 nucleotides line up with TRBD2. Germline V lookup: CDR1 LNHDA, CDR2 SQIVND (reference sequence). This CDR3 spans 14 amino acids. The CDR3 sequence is CVSSGAGVTDTQYF. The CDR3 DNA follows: TGTGTCAGTTCCGGGGCGGGAGTGACAGATACGCAGTATTTT.

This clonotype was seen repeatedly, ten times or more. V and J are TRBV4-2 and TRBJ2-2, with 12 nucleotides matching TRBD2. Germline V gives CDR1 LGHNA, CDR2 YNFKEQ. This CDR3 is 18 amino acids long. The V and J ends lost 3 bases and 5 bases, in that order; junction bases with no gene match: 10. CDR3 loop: CASSHYWTSGIETGELFF. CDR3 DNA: TGTGCCAGCAGCCACTACTGGACTAGCGGGATAGAAACCGGGGAGCTGTTTTTT.

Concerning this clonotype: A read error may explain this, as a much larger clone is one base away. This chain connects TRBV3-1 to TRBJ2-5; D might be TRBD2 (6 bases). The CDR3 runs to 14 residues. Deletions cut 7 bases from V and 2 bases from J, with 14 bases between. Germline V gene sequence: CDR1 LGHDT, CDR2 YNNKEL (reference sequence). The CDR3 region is CASTSSVGQETQYF. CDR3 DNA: TGTGCCAGCACCTCTAGCGTGGGACAAGAGACCCAGTACTTC.

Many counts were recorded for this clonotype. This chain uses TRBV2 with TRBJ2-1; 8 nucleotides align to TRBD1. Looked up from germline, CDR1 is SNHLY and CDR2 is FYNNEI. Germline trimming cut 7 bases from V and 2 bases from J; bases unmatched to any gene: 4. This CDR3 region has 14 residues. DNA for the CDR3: TGTGCCAGCACCGACAGGGGCCCCTACAATGAGCAGTTCTTC. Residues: CASTDRGPYNEQFF.

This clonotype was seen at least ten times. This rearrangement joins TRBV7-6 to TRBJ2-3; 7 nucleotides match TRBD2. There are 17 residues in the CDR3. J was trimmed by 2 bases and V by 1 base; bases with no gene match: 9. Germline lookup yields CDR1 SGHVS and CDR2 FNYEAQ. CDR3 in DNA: TGTGCCAGCAGCTTAGGAGTTGCGGGAGAGTTCACAGATACGCAGTATTTT. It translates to CASSLGVAGEFTDTQYF.

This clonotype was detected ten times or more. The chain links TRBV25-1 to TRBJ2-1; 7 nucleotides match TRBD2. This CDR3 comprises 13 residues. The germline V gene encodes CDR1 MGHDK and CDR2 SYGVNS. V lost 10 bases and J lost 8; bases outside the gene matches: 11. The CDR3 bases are TGTGCCACCCAGCGGGATGTCGAGTATGAGCAGTTCTTC. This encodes CATQRDVEYEQFF.